This T cell receptor (beta chain) was captured in a study of T cells in Graves' hyperthyroidism and ophthalmopathy. Study in general: The authors collected peripheral blood at initial diagnosis, before any treatment.

The study, taken as a whole, reports: With a median lead of 6.5 months before onset, the model predicted ophthalmopathy. In the blood, most expanded thyroid clonotypes above 0.001 appeared as well.

This clonotype has more than one count but fewer than ten. Its antigen is not identified. Ophthalmopathy in the patients scored at least 3 on Clinical Activity Score and at least 4 on NOSPECS grade, lasting under 3 months. The CDR3 extends over 13 amino acids. V was pared by 6 bases and J by 3 bases, with 8 bases between. Looked up from germline, CDR1 is KGHSH and CDR2 is LQKENI. RNA transcripts provided the source from which TCR beta CDR3 regions were amplified. First-round RT-PCR targeting the TCR CDR3 was performed with the HTBI primer set. TCRdb passed the multiplex PCR reads through MiXCR, listing each CDR3 protein once. The sample lists around 350,000 distinct CDR3 sequences, roughly 15% occurring once.

The receptor comes from a woman aged 55-75 years with Graves' ophthalmopathy. The specimen sequenced was blood. The chain links TRBV18 to TRBJ2-2; no reliable D call. CDR3 amino acids: CASSVVDTGELFF. In nucleotides, the CDR3 is TGTGCCAGCTCGGTGGTTGACACCGGGGAGCTGTTTTTT. The variable domain in full, completed from reference TRBV18 and TRBJ2-2, reads NAGVMQNPRHLVRRRGQEARLRCSPMKGHSHVYWYRQLPEEGLKFMVYLQKENIIDESGMPKERFSAEFPKEGPSILRIQQVVRGDSAAYFCASSVVDTGELFFGEGSRLTVL.